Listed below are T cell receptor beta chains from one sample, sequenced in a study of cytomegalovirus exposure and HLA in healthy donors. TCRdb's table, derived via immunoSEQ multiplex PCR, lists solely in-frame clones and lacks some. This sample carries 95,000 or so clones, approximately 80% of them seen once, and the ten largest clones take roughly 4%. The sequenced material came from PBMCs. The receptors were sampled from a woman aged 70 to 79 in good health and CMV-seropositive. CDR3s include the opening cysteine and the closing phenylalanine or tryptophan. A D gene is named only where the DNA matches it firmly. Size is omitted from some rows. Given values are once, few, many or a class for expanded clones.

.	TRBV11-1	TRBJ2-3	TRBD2	CASSLLAGSTDTQYF	TGTGCCAGCAGCCTATTAGCGGGAAGCACAGATACGCAGTATTTT
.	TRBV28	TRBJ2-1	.	CASRPQGKGAYNEQFF	TGTGCCAGCAGACCGCAGGGGAAAGGGGCCTACAATGAGCAGTTCTTC
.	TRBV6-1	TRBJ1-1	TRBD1	CASSRDRGWAEAFF	TGTGCCAGCAGCCGGGACAGGGGGTGGGCTGAAGCTTTCTTT
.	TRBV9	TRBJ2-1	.	CASSSRLGDEQFF	TGTGCCAGCAGCTCTAGACTAGGCGATGAGCAGTTCTTC
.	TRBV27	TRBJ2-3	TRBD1	CASSTLPRGQGRTDTQYF	TGTGCCAGCAGTACCCTCCCCCGTGGACAGGGCCGCACAGATACGCAGTATTTT
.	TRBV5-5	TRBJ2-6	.	CASSLGESGSGANVLTF	TGTGCCAGCAGCTTGGGGGAGTCGGGCTCTGGGGCCAACGTCCTGACTTTC
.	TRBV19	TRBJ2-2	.	CASRSNRESNTGELFF	TGTGCCAGTAGGTCGAACAGGGAATCGAACACCGGGGAGCTGTTTTTT
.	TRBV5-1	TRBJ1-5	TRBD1	CASSPGTGYQPQHF	TGCGCCAGCAGCCCTGGGACAGGGTATCAGCCCCAGCATTTT
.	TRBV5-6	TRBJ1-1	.	CASSLGLGATEAFF	TGTGCCAGCAGCTTGGGCTTGGGGGCCACTGAAGCTTTCTTT
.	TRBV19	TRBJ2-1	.	CASSILRGSGPNEQFF	TGTGCCAGTAGTATTCTAAGGGGTAGCGGACCCAATGAGCAGTTCTTC
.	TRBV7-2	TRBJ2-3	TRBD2	CASSLVGTSGLTDTQYF	TGTGCCAGCAGCTTAGTGGGGACTAGCGGACTCACAGATACGCAGTATTTT
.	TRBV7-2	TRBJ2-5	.	CASSLSGSGGQETQYF	TGTGCCAGCAGCCTCTCCGGGAGTGGGGGCCAAGAGACCCAGTACTTC
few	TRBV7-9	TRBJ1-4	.	CASSLVLTQGGTNEKLFF	TGTGCCAGCAGCTTAGTGCTGACACAGGGTGGTACTAATGAAAAACTGTTTTTT
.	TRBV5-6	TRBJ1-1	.	CASSLGFGAGNTEAFF	TGTGCCAGCAGCTTGGGGTTTGGGGCAGGGAACACTGAAGCTTTCTTT
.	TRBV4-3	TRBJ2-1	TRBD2	CASSQATSGRDEQFF	TGCGCCAGCAGCCAAGCGACTAGCGGGAGGGATGAGCAGTTCTTC
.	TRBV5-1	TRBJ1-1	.	CASSLGPSLNTEAFF	TGCGCCAGCAGCTTGGGTCCGTCCCTGAACACTGAAGCTTTCTTT
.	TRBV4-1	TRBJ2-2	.	CASSQADSNTGELFF	TGCGCCAGCAGCCAAGCGGACAGCAACACCGGGGAGCTGTTTTTT
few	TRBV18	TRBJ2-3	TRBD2	CASSGLAGWDTQYF	TGTGCCAGCTCAGGACTAGCGGGATGGGATACGCAGTATTTT
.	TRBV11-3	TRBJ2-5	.	CASSVKETQYF	TGTGCCAGCAGCGTAAAAGAGACCCAGTACTTC
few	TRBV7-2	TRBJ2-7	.	CASSFYGTNSYEQYF	TGTGCCAGCAGCTTCTATGGGACAAATTCCTACGAGCAGTACTTC
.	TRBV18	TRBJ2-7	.	CASSPLTTYEQYF	TGTGCCAGCTCACCACTGACTACCTACGAGCAGTACTTC
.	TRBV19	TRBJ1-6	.	CASNNRDRTPLHF	TGTGCCAGTAATAACCGGGATAGGACACCCCTCCACTTT
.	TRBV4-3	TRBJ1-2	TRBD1	CASSQGHRGDGYTF	TGCGCCAGCAGCCAAGGTCACAGGGGGGATGGCTACACCTTC
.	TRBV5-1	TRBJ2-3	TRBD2	CASSLGPGGADTQYF	TGCGCCAGCAGCTTGGGGCCGGGAGGAGCAGATACGCAGTATTTT
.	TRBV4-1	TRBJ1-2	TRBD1	CASSQGGQGGIGSYGYTF	TGCGCCAGCAGCCAAGGGGGACAGGGAGGAATTGGAAGCTATGGCTACACCTTC
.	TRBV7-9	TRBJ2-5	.	CASSSEETQYF	TGTGCCAGCAGTTCCGAGGAGACCCAGTACTTC
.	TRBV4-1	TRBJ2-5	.	CASSQGGSLETQYF	TGCGCCAGCAGCCAGGGCGGGTCCCTGGAGACCCAGTACTTC
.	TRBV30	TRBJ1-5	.	CAWSAGEEQPQHF	TGTGCCTGGAGTGCCGGGGAGGAACAGCCCCAGCATTTT
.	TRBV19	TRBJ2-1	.	CASSIDQASRSYNEQFF	TGTGCCAGTAGTATAGATCAGGCTAGCCGCTCCTACAATGAGCAGTTCTTC
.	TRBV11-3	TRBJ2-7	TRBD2	CASNPGGSKGYEQYF	TGTGCCAGCAACCCGGGGGGGAGTAAGGGCTACGAGCAGTACTTC